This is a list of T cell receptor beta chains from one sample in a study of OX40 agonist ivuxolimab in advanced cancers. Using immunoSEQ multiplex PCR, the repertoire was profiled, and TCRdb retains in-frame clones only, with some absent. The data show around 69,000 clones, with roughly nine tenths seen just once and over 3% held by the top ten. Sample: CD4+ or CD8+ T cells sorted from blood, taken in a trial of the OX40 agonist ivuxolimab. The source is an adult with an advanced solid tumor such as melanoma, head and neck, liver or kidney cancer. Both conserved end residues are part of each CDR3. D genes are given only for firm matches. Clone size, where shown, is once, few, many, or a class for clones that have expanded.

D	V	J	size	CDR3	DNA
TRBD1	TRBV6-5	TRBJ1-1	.	CASSFRGRNTEAFF	TGTGCCAGCAGTTTCAGGGGGCGAAACACTGAAGCTTTCTTT
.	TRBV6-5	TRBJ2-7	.	CASSTVKKLPYEQYF	TGTGCCAGCAGCACAGTCAAAAAATTACCCTACGAGCAGTACTTC
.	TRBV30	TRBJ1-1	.	CAWRVTAGKTEAFF	TGTGCCTGGAGGGTGACCGCAGGGAAAACTGAAGCTTTCTTT
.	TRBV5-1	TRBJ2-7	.	CASGPGLHPGEQYF	TGCGCCAGCGGCCCAGGCCTACATCCTGGGGAGCAGTACTTC
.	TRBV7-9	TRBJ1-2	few	CASSLVSGGFYGYTF	TGTGCCAGCAGCTTAGTGTCTGGTGGGTTCTATGGCTACACCTTC
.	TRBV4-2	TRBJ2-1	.	CASSQDYNEQFF	TGTGCCAGCAGCCAAGACTACAATGAGCAGTTCTTC
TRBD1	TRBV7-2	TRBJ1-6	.	CASSPPTGGHNSPLHF	TGTGCCAGCAGCCCCCCGACAGGGGGTCATAATTCACCCCTCCACTTT
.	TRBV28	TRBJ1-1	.	CASSFLMTEAFF	TGTGCCAGCAGTTTTTTAATGACTGAAGCTTTCTTT
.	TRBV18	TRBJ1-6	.	CASSPGQGNSPLHF	TGTGCCAGCTCACCGGGGCAGGGTAATTCACCCCTCCACTTT
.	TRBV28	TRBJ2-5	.	CASYGVGETQYF	TGTGCCAGCTACGGGGTCGGGGAGACCCAGTACTTC
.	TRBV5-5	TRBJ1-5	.	CASSVQGEPQHF	TGTGCCAGCAGCGTACAAGGCGAGCCCCAGCATTTT
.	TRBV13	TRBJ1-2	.	CASSNRGGPGYTF	TGTGCCAGCAGTAATCGGGGGGGGCCTGGCTACACCTTC
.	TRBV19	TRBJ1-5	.	CASSIPFPRTGSNQPQHF	TGTGCCAGTAGTATTCCTTTTCCCCGTACAGGTAGCAATCAGCCCCAGCATTTT
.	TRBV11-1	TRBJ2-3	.	CASSLELGRADTQYF	TGTGCCAGCAGCTTAGAGCTGGGGCGCGCAGATACGCAGTATTTT
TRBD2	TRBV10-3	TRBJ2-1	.	CAISESGGDYNEQFF	TGTGCCATCAGTGAGTCGGGGGGGGACTACAATGAGCAGTTCTTC
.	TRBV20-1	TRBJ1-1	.	CSASPEAFF	TGCAGTGCCAGCCCTGAAGCTTTCTTT
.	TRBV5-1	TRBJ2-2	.	CASSDPSGGHLTGELFF	TGCGCCAGCAGCGACCCAAGTGGGGGACACCTCACCGGGGAGCTGTTTTTT
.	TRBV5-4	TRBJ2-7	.	CASSPGGLGPIEQYF	TGTGCCAGCAGCCCGGGTGGCCTCGGGCCCATCGAGCAGTACTTC
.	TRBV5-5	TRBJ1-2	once	CASSLVGPVNYGYTF	TGTGCCAGCAGCTTGGTAGGCCCAGTCAACTATGGCTACACCTTC
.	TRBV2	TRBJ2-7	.	CASRYSSEQYF	TGTGCCAGCAGGTACAGTTCCGAGCAGTACTTC
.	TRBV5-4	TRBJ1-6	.	CASSAYAGATRNSPLHF	TGTGCCAGCAGTGCCTATGCGGGGGCGACTAGGAATTCACCCCTCCACTTT
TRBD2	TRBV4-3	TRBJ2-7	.	CASSQESSGVYEQYF	TGCGCCAGCAGCCAAGAATCTAGCGGCGTCTACGAGCAGTACTTC
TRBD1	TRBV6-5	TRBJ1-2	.	CASTRTGANYGYTF	TGTGCCAGCACTCGGACAGGGGCTAACTATGGCTACACCTTC
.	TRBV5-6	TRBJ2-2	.	CASRSRVRNTGELFF	TGTGCCAGCAGATCCAGGGTCCGCAACACCGGGGAGCTGTTTTTT
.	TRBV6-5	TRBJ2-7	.	CASSYPGLLYEQYF	TGTGCCAGCAGTTATCCCGGACTTCTCTACGAGCAGTACTTC
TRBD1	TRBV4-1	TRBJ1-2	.	CASSQERTGVNYGYTF	TGCGCCAGCAGCCAAGAAAGGACAGGTGTGAACTATGGCTACACCTTC
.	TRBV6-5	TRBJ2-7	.	CASSPQRTSYEQYF	TGTGCCAGCAGTCCACAGCGAACCTCCTACGAGCAGTACTTC
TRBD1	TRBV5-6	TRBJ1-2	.	CASNPTGGIGGYTF	TGTGCCAGCAATCCGACAGGGGGTATCGGTGGCTACACCTTC
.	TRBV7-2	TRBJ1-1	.	CASSLARQSEAFF	TGTGCCAGCAGCTTAGCCAGACAGTCTGAAGCTTTCTTT
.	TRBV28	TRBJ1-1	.	CASTLSGADEAFF	TGTGCCAGCACCCTCTCCGGGGCAGATGAAGCTTTCTTT
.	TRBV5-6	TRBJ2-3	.	CASSNPQRAGDTQYF	TGTGCCAGCAGCAACCCCCAAAGGGCGGGAGATACGCAGTATTTT
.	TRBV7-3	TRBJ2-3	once	CASAFSGTDTQYF	TGTGCCAGCGCGTTTAGCGGCACAGATACGCAGTATTTT
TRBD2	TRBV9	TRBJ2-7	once	CASSVGGSSYEQYF	TGTGCCAGCAGCGTAGGCGGGAGCTCCTACGAGCAGTACTTC
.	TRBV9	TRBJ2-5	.	CASSSGVSSETQYF	TGTGCCAGCAGCTCGGGGGTCTCGTCCGAGACCCAGTACTTC
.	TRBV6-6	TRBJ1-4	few	CASRGSTGMSEKLFF	TGTGCCAGCAGGGGCTCAACAGGGATGAGTGAAAAACTGTTTTTT
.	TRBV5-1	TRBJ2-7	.	CASTEGSSKQYF	TGCGCCAGCACGGAGGGGTCCAGTAAGCAGTACTTC
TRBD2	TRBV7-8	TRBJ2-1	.	CASSSAGGSYNEQFF	TGTGCCAGCAGCTCAGCGGGAGGATCCTACAATGAGCAGTTCTTC
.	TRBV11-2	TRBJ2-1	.	CASSWDNEQFF	TGTGCCAGCAGCTGGGACAATGAGCAGTTCTTC
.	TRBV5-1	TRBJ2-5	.	CASSYRDGNQETQYF	TGCGCCAGCAGCTACCGGGACGGTAACCAAGAGACCCAGTACTTC
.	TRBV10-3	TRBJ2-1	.	CAISESETRANEQFF	TGTGCCATCAGTGAGTCTGAGACTAGGGCCAATGAGCAGTTCTTC
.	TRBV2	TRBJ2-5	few	CASGVGQETQYF	TGTGCCAGCGGGGTCGGGCAAGAGACCCAGTACTTC
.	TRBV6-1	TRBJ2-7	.	CASSGWREQYF	TGTGCCAGCAGTGGGTGGCGCGAGCAGTACTTC